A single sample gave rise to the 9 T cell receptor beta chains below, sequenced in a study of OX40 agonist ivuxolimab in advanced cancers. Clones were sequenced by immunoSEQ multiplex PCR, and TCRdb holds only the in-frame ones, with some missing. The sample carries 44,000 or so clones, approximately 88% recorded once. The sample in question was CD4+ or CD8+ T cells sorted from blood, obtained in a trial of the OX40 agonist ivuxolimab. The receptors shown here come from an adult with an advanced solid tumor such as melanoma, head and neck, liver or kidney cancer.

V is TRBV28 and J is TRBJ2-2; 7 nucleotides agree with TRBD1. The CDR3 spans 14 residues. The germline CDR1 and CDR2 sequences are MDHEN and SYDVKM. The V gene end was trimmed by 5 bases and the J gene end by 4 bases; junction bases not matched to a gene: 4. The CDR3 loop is CASSRTGRTGELFF. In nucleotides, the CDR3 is TGTGCCAGCAGTCGGACAGGACGCACCGGGGAGCTGTTTTTT.

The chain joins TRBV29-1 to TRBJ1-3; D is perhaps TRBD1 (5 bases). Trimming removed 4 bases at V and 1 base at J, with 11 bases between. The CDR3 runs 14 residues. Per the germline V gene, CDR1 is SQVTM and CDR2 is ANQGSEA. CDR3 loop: CSVAPQGSGNTIYF. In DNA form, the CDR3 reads TGCAGCGTTGCGCCCCAGGGTTCTGGAAACACCATATATTTT.

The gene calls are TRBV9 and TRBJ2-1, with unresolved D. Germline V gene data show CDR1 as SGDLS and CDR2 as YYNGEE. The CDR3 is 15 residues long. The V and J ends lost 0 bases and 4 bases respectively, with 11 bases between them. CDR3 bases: TGTGCCAGCAGCGTAGCTGCCCAGGCGTACAATGAGCAGTTCTTC. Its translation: CASSVAAQAYNEQFF.

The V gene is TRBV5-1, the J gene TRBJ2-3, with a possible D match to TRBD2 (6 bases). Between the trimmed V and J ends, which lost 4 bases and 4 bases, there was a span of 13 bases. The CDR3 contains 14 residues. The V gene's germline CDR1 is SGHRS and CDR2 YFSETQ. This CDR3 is CASSPGLVADTQYF. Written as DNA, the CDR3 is TGCGCCAGCAGCCCGGGACTGGTGGCAGATACGCAGTATTTT.

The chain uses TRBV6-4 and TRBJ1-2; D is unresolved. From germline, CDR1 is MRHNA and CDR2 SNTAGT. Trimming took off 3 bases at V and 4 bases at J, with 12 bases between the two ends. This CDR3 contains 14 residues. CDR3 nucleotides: TGTGCCAGCAGTGAGGAGGGCTGGAGCTATGGCTACACCTTC. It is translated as CASSEEGWSYGYTF.

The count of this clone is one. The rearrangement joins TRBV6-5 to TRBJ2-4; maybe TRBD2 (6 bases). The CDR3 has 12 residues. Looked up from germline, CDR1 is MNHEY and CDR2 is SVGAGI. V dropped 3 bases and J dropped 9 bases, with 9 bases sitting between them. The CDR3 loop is CASSYTGGIQYF. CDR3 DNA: TGTGCCAGCAGTTATACCGGGGGCATTCAGTACTTC.

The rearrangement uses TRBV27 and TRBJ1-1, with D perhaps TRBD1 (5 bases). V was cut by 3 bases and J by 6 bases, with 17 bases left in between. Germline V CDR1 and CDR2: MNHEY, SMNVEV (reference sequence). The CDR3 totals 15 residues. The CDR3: CASSFQVAGRSEAFF. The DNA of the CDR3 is TGTGCCAGCAGTTTTCAAGTTGCAGGGCGCTCTGAAGCTTTCTTT.

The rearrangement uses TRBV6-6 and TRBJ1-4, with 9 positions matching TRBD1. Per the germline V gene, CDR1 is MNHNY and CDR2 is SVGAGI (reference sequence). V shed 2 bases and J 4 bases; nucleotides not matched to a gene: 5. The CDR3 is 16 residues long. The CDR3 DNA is TGTGCCAGCAGTTACGGACAGGGGTTAGGTAATGAAAAACTGTTTTTT. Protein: CASSYGQGLGNEKLFF.

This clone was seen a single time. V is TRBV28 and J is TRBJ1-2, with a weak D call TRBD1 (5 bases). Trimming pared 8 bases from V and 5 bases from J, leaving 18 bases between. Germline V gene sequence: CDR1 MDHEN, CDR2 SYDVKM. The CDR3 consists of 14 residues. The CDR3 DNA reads TGTGCCAGCCTTACGGCAGGGCCTCCATATGGCTACACCTTC. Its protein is CASLTAGPPYGYTF.